This T cell receptor (beta chain) was sequenced in a study of vaccination effects on CD4 cells after COVID-19. Between the trimmed V and J ends, which lost 4 bases and 7 bases, there was a span of 16 bases. The CDR3 loop spans 14 amino acids. CDR1 and CDR2 (germline): MNHEY, SVGAGI. Peptide-pool stimulation followed by sequencing identified expanded antigen-specific CD4+ clonotypes in the ViraFEST assay. When ten to eleven days of culture had elapsed, CD4+ T cells were isolated. Vaccine recipients had no previous SARS-CoV-2 infection; their nucleocapsid antibodies were negative. The authors exchanged half the medium for IL-2 medium on days 3 and 7. Whole-study results and caveats: In vaccinees who were healthy, merely 1 out of 255 vaccine-induced clones cross-reacted with common cold coronaviruses. Convalescent patients were few in the study, and early post-infection timepoints were absent. Pronounced clonal contraction occurred in clones induced by infection and by vaccine late after vaccination.

In the case of this clone: Antigen: not known.

TCRdb keeps only in-frame clones here, not all; method: immunoSEQ multiplex PCR. The table has about 24,000 clones, just under 75% seen once. The J gene is TRBJ1-2, the V gene TRBV6-5, with D maybe TRBD1 (5 bases). The sequencing used CD4+ T cells from PBMCs cultured with SARS-CoV-2 spike peptides, collected before COVID-19 vaccination. This sequence originates from a human donor who received a COVID-19 vaccine. The CDR3 coding sequence is TGTGCCAGCAGTTCTTCTCCGGGACTTACTGGCTACACCTTC. Protein product: CASSSSPGLTGYTF.